The table lists the clone carrying this T cell receptor (beta chain) with many counts. This CDR3 contains 12 residues. The V end was cut by 8 bases, the J end by 0 bases, with 7 bases between. Germline V lookup: CDR1 MNHEY, CDR2 SMNVEV (reference sequence). The sample belongs to a study of Graves' ophthalmopathy and Graves' hyperthyroidism. Beta-chain TCR CDR3 regions were amplified from RNA transcripts. The workflow started with a first-round RT-PCR run with HTBI primers and then moved on to a second-round multiplex PCR. TCRdb fed the multiplex PCR reads into MiXCR, producing one record per CDR3 protein. Of hundreds of thousands of distinct CDR3 sequences listed, approximately 15% were seen once; the top ten hold over 8%.

This chain connects TRBV27 to TRBJ2-5, with D perhaps TRBD2 (6 bases). This TCR derives from a woman aged 30 to 39 with Graves' ophthalmopathy. Specimen: blood. The DNA of the CDR3 is TGTGCCAGCGGGGGGAACCAAGAGACCCAGTACTTC. It translates to CASGGNQETQYF.